One and the same sample provided the 20 T cell receptor beta chains below, sequenced in a study of T cells after yellow fever vaccination. TCRdb reanalysed the 5' RACE reads using MiXCR and keeps one entry per CDR3 protein. Among some 390,000 distinct CDR3 sequences listed, around 20% were seen once. The material sequenced was PBMCs, taken before the yellow fever booster vaccination. The receptors derive from a man younger than 35 who received the YFV17D yellow fever vaccine.

As DNA, the CDR3 is TGTGCCAGCAGCCCGAGGGCCCACGTTGAGCAGTTCTTC. It is translated as CASSPRAHVEQFF. The gene calls are TRBV11-3 and TRBJ2-1; D is perhaps TRBD2 (5 bases). Germline V gene lookup returns CDR1 SGHNT and CDR2 YENEEA. The CDR3 runs to 13 residues. Trimming shortened V by 5 bases and J by 9 bases, and 14 bases separated the two germline ends.

This rearrangement joins TRBV7-6 to TRBJ2-5; the D call may be TRBD1 or TRBD2 (5 bases each). Trimming removed 5 bases from V and 0 bases from J, with 16 bases in between. There are 16 residues in the CDR3. Per germline, CDR1 SGHVS and CDR2 FNYEAQ. CDR3 sequence: CASSQTRGGDQETQYF. CDR3 DNA sequence: TGTGCCAGCAGCCAGACCCGGGGCGGAGACCAAGAGACCCAGTACTTC. The variable domain in full, with the rest retrieved from reference TRBV7-6 and TRBJ2-5, is GAGVSQSPRYKVTKRGQDVALRCDPISGHVSLYWYRQALGQGPEFLTYFNYEAQQDKSGLPNDRFSAERPEGSISTLTIQRTEQRDSAMYRCASSQTRGGDQETQYFGPGTRLLVL.

This clonotype was observed a few times. The chain has TRBV7-2 and TRBJ2-5; maybe TRBD1 (5 bases). The V gene's germline CDR1 is SGHTA and CDR2 FQGNSA. Trimming removed 6 bases from V and 3 bases from J, with 14 bases in between. The CDR3 runs to 14 residues. The CDR3 DNA is TGTGCCAGCAGTTTAACCCGACAGAAAGAGACCCAGTACTTC. This translates into CASSLTRQKETQYF.

This clonotype was recorded a few times. The chain links TRBV28 to TRBJ1-5; D is possibly TRBD1 (5 bases). The CDR3 is 19 amino acids. V was clipped by 2 bases and J by 0 bases, with 20 bases between them. CDR1 and CDR2 from the germline V gene are MDHEN and SYDVKM. The CDR3: CASSLLQKDTSDSNQPQHF. CDR3 in DNA: TGTGCCAGCAGTTTACTGCAGAAGGACACCAGTGATAGCAATCAGCCCCAGCATTTT.

This clonotype was picked up a small number of times. The rearrangement links TRBV25-1 to TRBJ1-3; unclear D gene. Germline assignment: CDR1 MGHDK and CDR2 SYGVNS. This CDR3 has 11 amino acids. Trimming left V 2 bases short and J 7 bases short, with 3 bases between. The CDR3 bases are TGTGCCAGCAGTGAAGAGAACACCATATATTTT. Translation gives CASSEENTIYF.

The V and J genes are TRBV15 and TRBJ2-2; D is perhaps TRBD1 or TRBD2 (6 bases each). Trimming pared 0 bases from V and 5 bases from J, leaving 16 bases between. The germline gives CDR1 LNHNV, CDR2 YYDKDF (reference sequence). The CDR3 has 17 residues. In nucleotides, the CDR3 is TGTGCCACCAGCAGAGATCCCCCGGGGGCGGGGACCGGGGAGCTGTTTTTT. This encodes CATSRDPPGAGTGELFF.

The J gene is TRBJ1-1, the V gene TRBV27; a weak D match, TRBD1 (5 bases). The CDR3 runs to 16 residues. Germline CDR1 MNHEY, CDR2 SMNVEV (reference sequence). Deletions cut 0 bases from V and 2 bases from J, with 13 bases between. CDR3: CASSLSRSQGNTEAFF. The CDR3 DNA reads TGTGCCAGCAGTTTATCGCGCTCTCAGGGAAACACTGAAGCTTTCTTT.

This clonotype was observed a handful of times. The chain carries TRBV7-9 and TRBJ1-2; maybe TRBD1 (6 bases). The V end was cut by 4 bases, the J end by 7 bases, with 10 bases between. CDR3 length: 12 residues. Germline assignment: CDR1 SEHNR and CDR2 FQNEAQ (reference sequence). This chain's CDR3 is CASSWGGSGYTF. CDR3 nucleotide sequence: TGTGCCAGCAGCTGGGGGGGCAGTGGCTACACCTTC.

There are a few counts of this clonotype. J is TRBJ1-2 and V is TRBV7-2; D perhaps matches TRBD1 (5 bases). V shed 5 bases and J shed 8 bases, with 18 bases lying between them. Germline CDR1 reads SGHTA; CDR2 reads FQGNSA. The length of the CDR3 is 14 residues. The CDR3 protein is CASSEGAGSWGYTF. In nucleotides, the CDR3 is TGTGCCAGCAGCGAAGGGGCTGGGAGTTGGGGCTACACCTTC.

This clonotype was detected only a few times. The chain is built from TRBV6-5 and TRBJ1-6; TRBD1 agrees at 9 bases. V shed 1 base and J 6 bases; nucleotides not matched to a gene: 4. This CDR3 spans 16 amino acids. From germline, CDR1 is MNHEY and CDR2 SVGAGI. The chain's CDR3 is CASSYWTGATNSPLHF. CDR3 nucleotides: TGTGCCAGCAGTTACTGGACAGGGGCAACTAATTCACCCCTCCACTTT.

This chain links TRBV6-5 with TRBJ2-7, with TRBD2 as a possible D gene (5 bases). CDR1 is MNHEY, CDR2 SVGAGI, per germline. V was cut by 5 bases and J by 4 bases, with 18 bases left in between. The CDR3 sequence is 15 residues long. In DNA, the CDR3 is TGTGCCAGCAGTACCCGGAATCTAGGGAGTTACGAGCAGTACTTC. Amino acids: CASSTRNLGSYEQYF.

This clonotype was counted a few times. This chain joins TRBV29-1 and TRBJ1-5; the D gene is possibly TRBD1 (6 bases). The CDR3 runs 13 residues. Between the trimmed V and J ends, which lost 4 bases and 0 bases, there was a span of 7 bases. Germline V gives CDR1 SQVTM, CDR2 ANQGSEA. In DNA, the CDR3 is TGCAGCGTTGTAGGGGGTAGCAATCAGCCCCAGCATTTT. As protein: CSVVGGSNQPQHF.

This clonotype showed up just a few times. This chain joins TRBV6-1 and TRBJ2-5; 8 nucleotides line up with TRBD1. The CDR3 consists of 15 residues. CDR1 and CDR2 (germline): MNHNS, SASEGT. V trimming: 1 base; J trimming: 5 bases; junction bases outside the gene matches: 6. The CDR3 DNA sequence: TGTGCCAGCAGTGAAGAGGCGGGACAGGACGAGACCCAGTACTTC. Encoded protein: CASSEEAGQDETQYF.

The chain uses TRBV20-1 and TRBJ2-3, with TRBD2 matching over 7 bases. Trimming cost V 1 base and J 0 bases; bases outside gene matches: 10. The CDR3 contains 17 residues. In germline, CDR1 is DFQATT, CDR2 SNEGSKA (reference sequence). This CDR3 is CSARGVLAEISTDTQYF. CDR3 coding DNA: TGCAGTGCTAGAGGGGTCCTAGCGGAGATCAGCACAGATACGCAGTATTTT.

This clonotype appeared a few times. V is TRBV29-1 and J is TRBJ2-2; D not certain. The germline gives CDR1 SQVTM, CDR2 ANQGSEA. The germline V and J ends were trimmed by 2 bases and 0 bases, with 4 bases remaining between them. This CDR3 contains 13 residues. The CDR3 DNA reads as TGCAGCGTTGAACGGACGAACACCGGGGAGCTGTTTTTT. Translating gives CSVERTNTGELFF.

The V gene is TRBV6-5, the J gene TRBJ2-7; maybe TRBD1 (5 bases). Germline V gives CDR1 MNHEY, CDR2 SVGAGI. With 6 bases removed from V and 5 bases from J, the gap between germline ends came to 8 bases. The CDR3 spans 11 residues. CDR3 DNA sequence: TGTGCCAGCAGCCCAGGGCACGAGCAGTACTTC. This encodes CASSPGHEQYF.

The gene calls are TRBV12-3 or TRBV12-4 and TRBJ1-5; D gene ambiguous. This CDR3 comprises 13 residues. Between the trimmed V and J ends, which lost 8 bases and 7 bases, there was a span of 15 bases. The CDR3 is CASGQEGRQPQHF. The CDR3 region has the DNA TGTGCCAGCGGTCAAGAAGGGCGACAGCCCCAGCATTTT.

The sample holds one count of this clonotype. The chain couples TRBV7-2 to TRBJ2-5; D may match TRBD1 or TRBD2 (5 bases each). V lost 2 bases and J 5 bases, leaving 15 bases between the germline ends. The CDR3 is made up of 15 amino acids. From germline, CDR1 is SGHTA and CDR2 FQGNSA. The CDR3 coding sequence is TGTGCCAGCAGCTTAATTCGGGGCGGTCTGGAGACCCAGTACTTC. Protein product: CASSLIRGGLETQYF. The full variable domain, in which reference TRBV7-2 and TRBJ2-5 provide the parts outside the CDR3, is GAGVSQSPSNKVTEKGKDVELRCDPISGHTALYWYRQSLGQGLEFLIYFQGNSAPDKSGLPSDRFSAERTGGSVSTLTIQRTQQEDSAVYLCASSLIRGGLETQYFGPGTRLLVL.

This clonotype was detected a few times. This chain links TRBV5-1 with TRBJ1-1; 10 nucleotides match TRBD1. Germline V CDR1 and CDR2: SGHRS, YFSETQ. With 4 bases clipped from V and 2 bases from J, the junction kept 8 bases outside the gene matches. This CDR3 has 16 residues. This CDR3 is CASSLRTGGTNTEAFF. The DNA of the CDR3 is TGCGCCAGCAGCCTTAGGACAGGGGGTACCAACACTGAAGCTTTCTTT.

The V and J genes are TRBV4-3 and TRBJ2-2; 7 bases are a match to TRBD1. Unmatched junction bases numbered 16, after V lost 5 bases and J lost 7 bases. The CDR3 loop spans 17 amino acids. Germline-derived CDR1 and CDR2 are LGHNA and YSLEER. The CDR3 region is CASSTRQGMGPGGELFF. CDR3 nucleotide sequence: TGCGCCAGCAGCACCCGACAGGGTATGGGACCAGGCGGGGAGCTGTTTTTT.